One and the same sample provided the 19 T cell receptor beta chains below, sequenced in a study of cytomegalovirus exposure and HLA in healthy donors. The PCR was carried out with 60 Vbeta primers and 13 Jbeta primers. TCRdb's table, derived via immunoSEQ multiplex PCR, lists solely in-frame clones and lacks some. Altogether around 130,000 clones are present, 55% to 75% being singletons, with the ten largest covering approximately 2.9%. Sequenced input: PBMCs. Source of these receptors: a human donor in good health.

The CDR3, as DNA: TGTGCCAGCAGCTGGGACAGTGATTCCTACGAGCAGTACTTC. This gives the protein CASSWDSDSYEQYF. The rearrangement joins TRBV2 to TRBJ2-7, with 7 bases aligning to TRBD1. The CDR3 consists of 14 residues. V lost 6 bases, J lost 1 base, and 6 bases stayed unmatched. Looked up from germline, CDR1 is SNHLY and CDR2 is FYNNEI.

This clone was picked up a small number of times. The rearrangement joins TRBV7-9 to TRBJ2-2; 8 nucleotides align to TRBD1. CDR3 length equals 14 residues. V gave up 4 bases and J gave up 6 bases; unmatched junction bases: 4. The V gene's germline CDR1 is SEHNR and CDR2 FQNEAQ (reference sequence). The CDR3 nucleotides read TGTGCCAGCAGCTCCACACAGGGGGCCGGGGAGCTGTTTTTT. It yields the protein CASSSTQGAGELFF.

V is TRBV4-2 and J is TRBJ2-2, with 8 positions matching TRBD2. CDR1 and CDR2 (germline): LGHNA, YNFKEQ. Losses at the gene ends were 3 bases for V and 0 bases for J; bases not matched to a gene: 12. CDR3 length: 19 residues. CDR3 nucleotide sequence: TGTGCCAGCAGCCACCCCGACGCAGCGGGGGCCGCGAACACCGGGGAGCTGTTTTTT. Amino acids: CASSHPDAAGAANTGELFF.

The chain links TRBV5-1 to TRBJ2-6; a possible D gene is TRBD1 (5 bases). Trimming removed 4 bases from V and 0 bases from J, with 17 bases in between. The CDR3 length is 18 residues. The germline CDR1 and CDR2 sequences are SGHRS and YFSETQ. The CDR3, as DNA: TGCGCCAGCAGCGGCCGTGGGCAGGGCGGCTCTGGGGCCAACGTCCTGACTTTC. Residues: CASSGRGQGGSGANVLTF.

This chain joins TRBV6-5 and TRBJ2-1, with D possibly being TRBD1 (6 bases). CDR1 and CDR2 (germline): MNHEY, SVGAGI. The V end lost 4 bases, the J end lost 7 bases, and 8 bases lay between the germline ends. This CDR3 contains 12 residues. The CDR3 region is CASSFTGNEQFF. Written as DNA, the CDR3 is TGTGCCAGCAGTTTCACAGGGAATGAGCAGTTCTTC.

This clone occurred once. The chain joins TRBV25-1 to TRBJ1-1; 10 bases are a match to TRBD1. Germline CDR1 is MGHDK and CDR2 is SYGVNS. The V segment lost 4 bases and the J segment 4 bases; nucleotides outside the gene matches: 6. The CDR3 spans 15 residues. CDR3 DNA sequence: TGTGCCAGCAGTGCCGACAGGGGGCAAGTCACTGAAGCTTTCTTT. This encodes CASSADRGQVTEAFF. Using reference TRBV25-1 and TRBJ1-1 for the parts outside the CDR3, the full variable domain is EADIYQTPRYLVIGTGKKITLECSQTMGHDKMYWYQQDPGMELHLIHYSYGVNSTEKGDLSSESTVSRIRTEHFPLTLESARPSHTSQYLCASSADRGQVTEAFFGQGTRLTVV.

The genes are TRBV27 and TRBJ2-1; 8 nucleotides match TRBD2. Germline V gene lookup returns CDR1 MNHEY and CDR2 SMNVEV (reference sequence). Unmatched junction bases numbered 3, after V lost 4 bases and J lost 4 bases. The CDR3 sequence is 14 residues long. The CDR3 nucleotides read TGTGCCAGCAGTTCGGGACTAGATTACAATGAGCAGTTCTTC. As protein: CASSSGLDYNEQFF.

The chain employs TRBV27 and TRBJ2-6; 7 nucleotides agree with TRBD1. With V trimmed by 10 bases and J by 0 bases, 9 bases remained unmatched. The CDR3 covers 16 residues. Germline CDR1 is MNHEY and CDR2 is SMNVEV (reference sequence). The CDR3 region has the DNA TGTGCCACTAGAGGGTCAGGGGGCTCTGGGGCCAACGTCCTGACTTTC. It codes for CATRGSGGSGANVLTF.

In the case of this clone: The sample holds other DNA sequences that translate to the same CDR3. The chain employs TRBV18 and TRBJ2-3, with 14 bases matching TRBD2. Germline CDR1 KGHSH, CDR2 LQKENI. The length of the CDR3 is 17 residues. V gave up 3 bases and J gave up 2 bases; unmatched junction bases: 4. CDR3 region: CASSPGTSGRPTDTQYF. The CDR3 nucleotides are TGTGCCAGCTCACCCGGGACTAGCGGGAGACCCACAGATACGCAGTATTTT.

The J gene is TRBJ2-5, the V gene TRBV19; 8 bases match TRBD1. V lost 6 bases to trimming and J lost 1 base; unmatched junction nucleotides: 4. Germline-derived CDR1 and CDR2 are LNHDA and SQIVND (reference sequence). The CDR3 sequence is 14 residues long. The CDR3 protein is CASRPGQVQETQYF. CDR3 DNA: TGTGCCAGTAGGCCGGGACAGGTCCAAGAGACCCAGTACTTC.

The V gene is TRBV15, the J gene TRBJ2-5; 7 bases line up with TRBD2. Per germline, CDR1 LNHNV and CDR2 YYDKDF (reference sequence). The J segment lost 11 bases and the V segment lost 0 bases, leaving 15 bases of the junction unmatched. CDR3 length: 16 amino acids. In nucleotides, the CDR3 is TGTGCCACCAGCAGAGATCGGGGCGGGAGTTCGGGTGAGCAGTACTTC. Amino acid sequence: CATSRDRGGSSGEQYF. Full variable domain (remainder filled in from reference TRBV15 and TRBJ2-5): DAMVIQNPRYQVTQFGKPVTLSCSQTLNHNVMYWYQQKSSQAPKLLFHYYDKDFNNEADTPDNFQSRRPNTSFCFLDIRSPGLGDTAMYLCATSRDRGGSSGEQYFGPGTRLLVL.

The chain is built from TRBV2 and TRBJ2-7; weak D call: TRBD2 (6 bases). Germline lookup yields CDR1 SNHLY and CDR2 FYNNEI. V dropped 9 bases and J dropped 0 bases, with 12 bases sitting between them. This CDR3 comprises 13 residues. This chain's CDR3 is CASKQDYSYEQYF. The CDR3 bases are TGTGCCAGTAAACAGGACTACTCCTACGAGCAGTACTTC.

V gene TRBV2 combines with J gene TRBJ1-3, with 7 bases identical to TRBD1. CDR1 is SNHLY and CDR2 is FYNNEI in the germline V gene. This CDR3 spans 14 amino acids. V was clipped by 6 bases and J by 2 bases; unmatched bases: 4. CDR3 nucleotides: TGTGCCAGCAGGGAGCAGGGGGCTGGAAACACCATATATTTT. This sequence encodes CASREQGAGNTIYF.

CDR3 residues: CASSLRQFPVAHEQYF. In DNA form, the CDR3 reads TGTGCCAGCAGTTTACGACAGTTCCCCGTCGCCCACGAGCAGTACTTC. This rearrangement joins TRBV27 to TRBJ2-7; maybe TRBD1 (5 bases). The V gene's germline CDR1 is MNHEY and CDR2 SMNVEV (reference sequence). V gave up 2 bases and J gave up 5 bases, with 19 bases separating them. The CDR3 covers 16 residues.

To note about this clone: The junction differs from germline at one of its ends, possibly a read error. This sequence joins TRBV7-9 and TRBJ1-1, with 9 bases lining up with TRBD1. Germline values: CDR1 SEHNR, CDR2 FQNEAQ (reference sequence). The CDR3 contains 16 residues. The CDR3 reads CSSNSNGQGRSTEAFF. Here the CDR3 DNA reads TGTTCCAGCAACTCAAATGGACAGGGGAGGAGCACTGAAGCTTTCTTT.

The J gene is TRBJ2-5, the V gene TRBV11-2; 8 bases fit TRBD1. Germline CDR1 and CDR2: SGHAT and FQNNGV. V shed 4 bases, J shed 4 bases, and the junction held 8 bases outside the gene matches. This CDR3 comprises 15 residues. CDR3 in amino acids: CASSSWTGSGETQYF. The CDR3, as DNA: TGTGCCAGCAGCTCCTGGACAGGGTCGGGAGAGACCCAGTACTTC. The full variable domain, completed using reference TRBV11-2 and TRBJ2-5, is EAGVAQSPRYKIIEKRQSVAFWCNPISGHATLYWYQQILGQGPKLLIQFQNNGVVDDSQLPKDRFSAERLKGVDSTLKIQPAKLEDSAVYLCASSSWTGSGETQYFGPGTRLLVL.

The chain recombines TRBV7-2 with TRBJ1-2; D unresolved. V was shortened by 1 base and J by 4 bases, with 13 bases between the two germline ends. Germline loops: CDR1 SGHTA, CDR2 FQGNSA. The CDR3 runs 15 residues. CDR3 sequence reads: CASSLDSSAVYGYTF. In DNA form, the CDR3 reads TGTGCCAGCAGCTTAGACTCATCCGCGGTCTATGGCTACACCTTC.

The rearrangement links TRBV27 to TRBJ2-1, with 9 bases lining up with TRBD2. This CDR3 has 16 amino acids. With V trimmed by 4 bases and J by 4 bases, 8 bases remained unmatched. The germline V gene encodes CDR1 MNHEY and CDR2 SMNVEV (reference sequence). In DNA, the CDR3 is TGTGCCAGCAGTTGGTTAGCGGGGGACTTATACAATGAGCAGTTCTTC. Translated, it gives CASSWLAGDLYNEQFF.

V usage is TRBV7-9 and J usage is TRBJ2-1, with TRBD2 matching 14 bases. V trimming: 7 bases; J trimming: 6 bases; junction bases outside the gene matches: 11. Germline CDR1 and CDR2: SEHNR and FQNEAQ (reference sequence). The CDR3 length is 17 residues. This CDR3 reads CASKMRSGTSGSNEQFF. CDR3 coding DNA: TGTGCCAGCAAAATGAGGTCCGGGACTAGCGGGAGCAATGAGCAGTTCTTC. The full variable domain, with the rest looked up from reference TRBV7-9 and TRBJ2-1, is DTGVSQNPRHKITKRGQNVTFRCDPISEHNRLYWYRQTLGQGPEFLTYFQNEAQLEKSRLLSDRFSAERPKGSFSTLEIQRTEQGDSAMYLCASKMRSGTSGSNEQFFGPGTRLTVL.